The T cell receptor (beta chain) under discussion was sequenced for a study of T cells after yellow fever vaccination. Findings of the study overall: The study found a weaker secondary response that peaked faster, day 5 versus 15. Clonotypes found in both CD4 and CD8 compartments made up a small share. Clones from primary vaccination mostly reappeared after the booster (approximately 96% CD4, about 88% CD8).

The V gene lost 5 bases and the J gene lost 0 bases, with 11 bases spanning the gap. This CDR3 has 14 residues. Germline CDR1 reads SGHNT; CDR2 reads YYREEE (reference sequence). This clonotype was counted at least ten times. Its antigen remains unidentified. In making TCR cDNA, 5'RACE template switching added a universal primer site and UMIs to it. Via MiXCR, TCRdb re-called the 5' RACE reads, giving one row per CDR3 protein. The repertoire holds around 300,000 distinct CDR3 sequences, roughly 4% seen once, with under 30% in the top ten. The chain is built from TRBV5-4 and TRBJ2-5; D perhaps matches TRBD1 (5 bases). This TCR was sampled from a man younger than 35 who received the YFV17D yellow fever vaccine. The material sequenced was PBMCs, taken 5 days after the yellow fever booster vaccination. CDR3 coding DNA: TGTGCCAGCAGTGGGGCTGGGGACCAAGAGACCCAGTACTTC. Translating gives CASSGAGDQETQYF.